The clone carrying this TCR beta chain was picked up many times. This specimen comes from a study of T-cell reconstitution after alpha-beta-depleted transplantation in children. This CDR3 has 15 residues. Germline assignment: CDR1 LGHNA and CDR2 YSLEER. The trim removed 4 bases at V and 5 bases at J, leaving 6 bases unmatched. Unique molecular identifiers were incorporated when the TCRbeta library was constructed. Using its own MiXCR run on the PCR reads, TCRdb lists one record per CDR3 protein. The profile shows about 610,000 distinct CDR3 sequences, 10% of them singletons. The chain links TRBV4-3 to TRBJ2-5; 11 bases line up with TRBD2. The input for sequencing was PBMCs from the stem cell graft donor, taken from the stem cell graft. The clonotype originates from a human donor who donated a stem cell graft to a child with acute myeloid leukemia. In nucleotides, the CDR3 is TGCGCCAGCAGCCCTGGACTAGCGGGCAGGGAGACCCAGTACTTC. Its translation: CASSPGLAGRETQYF.